What follows are 17 T cell receptor beta chains derived from one specimen sequenced in a study of blood T cell repertoires in COVID-19. Produced via immunoSEQ multiplex PCR; TCRdb's table is partial and in-frame only. Of hundreds of thousands of clones in the sample, 80% to 90% were seen once. The sequencing sample was made of peripheral blood. The origin of the receptors is a woman older than 75 with COVID-19, enrolled during active disease.

The rearrangement uses TRBV7-8 and TRBJ1-3; TRBD1 aligns across 8 bases. The length of the CDR3 is 15 residues. V lost 5 bases to trimming and J lost 3 bases; unmatched junction nucleotides: 6. In germline, CDR1 is SGHVS, CDR2 FQNEAQ. The CDR3 nucleotides are TGTGCCAGCAGCGCGGACAGGGCGGGTGGAAACACCATATATTTT. Its protein is CASSADRAGGNTIYF.

The chain has TRBV18 and TRBJ1-5, with D unclear. Trimming pared 4 bases from V and 3 bases from J, leaving 25 bases between. The CDR3 spans 19 residues. Germline CDR1 and CDR2: KGHSH and LQKENI. The CDR3 region is CASSQLTIRRAPLNQPQHF. Written as DNA, the CDR3 is TGTGCCAGCTCACAGCTCACCATCAGGCGGGCTCCCCTCAATCAGCCCCAGCATTTT.

This chain links TRBV15 with TRBJ1-2, with D possibly TRBD1 on 6 matching bases. The V gene's germline CDR1 is LNHNV and CDR2 YYDKDF (reference sequence). CDR3 size: 14 residues. Trimming cost V 3 bases and J 0 bases, with 8 bases left between them. In DNA form, the CDR3 reads TGTGCCACCAGCAGGGACAGTGCTAACTATGGCTACACCTTC. Encoded protein: CATSRDSANYGYTF.

This clone came up a few times. This rearrangement joins TRBV27 to TRBJ1-2, with TRBD1 matching over 8 bases. Unmatched junction bases numbered 4, after V lost 5 bases and J lost 2 bases. CDR3 length: 14 residues. Germline V gives CDR1 MNHEY, CDR2 SMNVEV (reference sequence). The CDR3 DNA is TGTGCCAGCAGTCCCCGACAGGGGAACTATGGCTACACCTTC. Translation: CASSPRQGNYGYTF.

The chain uses TRBV5-1 and TRBJ1-1; 7 bases map to TRBD1. V gave up 0 bases and J gave up 6 bases; unmatched junction bases: 2. The CDR3 sequence is 13 residues long. Per the germline V gene, CDR1 is SGHRS and CDR2 is YFSETQ. CDR3 DNA sequence: TGCGCCAGCAGCTTGGATACAGGGGCTGAAGCTTTCTTT. Amino acid sequence: CASSLDTGAEAFF. Supplemented by reference TRBV5-1 and TRBJ1-1, the full variable domain reads KAGVTQTPRYLIKTRGQQVTLSCSPISGHRSVSWYQQTPGQGLQFLFEYFSETQRNKGNFPGRFSGRQFSNSRSEMNVSTLELGDSALYLCASSLDTGAEAFFGQGTRLTVV.

The V call is TRBV10-3, the J call TRBJ1-6; 8 nucleotides agree with TRBD1. Unmatched junction bases numbered 3, after V lost 4 bases and J lost 7 bases. CDR3 size: 14 residues. Germline CDR1 and CDR2: ENHRY and SYGVKD. This chain's CDR3 is CAISGTGSNSPLHF. As DNA, the CDR3 is TGTGCCATCAGTGGGACAGGGTCCAATTCACCCCTCCACTTT.

This chain joins TRBV7-8 and TRBJ2-5, with 10 bases lining up with TRBD2. The V segment lost 1 base and the J segment 4 bases; nucleotides outside the gene matches: 12. This CDR3 comprises 18 residues. Germline V gene sequence: CDR1 SGHVS, CDR2 FQNEAQ. CDR3: CASSLGRSSGSLGETQYF. As DNA, the CDR3 is TGTGCCAGCAGCTTAGGAAGATCTAGCGGGAGTCTGGGAGAGACCCAGTACTTC.

This chain joins TRBV29-1 and TRBJ1-4; D unclear. Per germline, CDR1 SQVTM and CDR2 ANQGSEA. The CDR3 consists of 13 residues. V was clipped by 3 bases and J by 8 bases, with 13 bases between them. The CDR3 is CSVERNPGEKLFF. Written as DNA, the CDR3 is TGCAGCGTTGAGCGAAACCCGGGGGAAAAACTGTTTTTT.

This clone has only a few counts. The chain links TRBV27 to TRBJ2-7; TRBD1 aligns across 10 bases. The CDR3 runs to 16 residues. From germline, CDR1 is MNHEY and CDR2 SMNVEV (reference sequence). V dropped 2 bases and J dropped 0; count of bases not matched to a gene: 4. DNA of the CDR3: TGTGCCAGCAGTTTACCCGACAGGGGGCTCTCCTACGAGCAGTACTTC. Protein: CASSLPDRGLSYEQYF.

The V and J genes are TRBV2 and TRBJ1-5; D is undetermined. The CDR3 is made up of 14 amino acids. The germline gives CDR1 SNHLY, CDR2 FYNNEI. The V and J ends lost 7 bases and 6 bases respectively, with 16 bases between them. CDR3 in DNA: TGTGCCAGCACCCAGGAGGGAACTCGTCAGCCCCAGCATTTT. Translation: CASTQEGTRQPQHF.

This chain uses TRBV28 with TRBJ2-5; 11 bases match TRBD1. This CDR3 has 15 amino acids. V shed 6 bases and J 4 bases; nucleotides not matched to a gene: 7. Germline V lookup: CDR1 MDHEN, CDR2 SYDVKM. CDR3 sequence reads: CASSLMGQGVETQYF. The CDR3 region has the DNA TGTGCCAGCAGCCTAATGGGACAGGGGGTAGAGACCCAGTACTTC.

This chain links TRBV19 with TRBJ1-3; unclear D gene. The CDR3 loop spans 15 amino acids. The V gene lost 10 bases and the J gene lost 0 bases, with 16 bases spanning the gap. Germline CDR1 and CDR2: LNHDA and SQIVND (reference sequence). The CDR3 here is CATSDTAYSGNTIYF. The CDR3 DNA reads as TGTGCCACCTCAGACACGGCCTACTCTGGAAACACCATATATTTT.

The gene calls are TRBV6-6 and TRBJ1-3; 7 nucleotides line up with TRBD1. Germline V gene data show CDR1 as MNHNY and CDR2 as SVGAGI (reference sequence). V was clipped by 8 bases and J by 0 bases; unmatched bases: 10. This CDR3 region has 16 residues. CDR3 in DNA: TGTGCCAGCCGTACTAACAGGGGCGACTCTGGAAACACCATATATTTT. Amino acids: CASRTNRGDSGNTIYF.

V and J are TRBV28 and TRBJ2-3, with D unclear. The CDR3 is made up of 14 amino acids. The germline gives CDR1 MDHEN, CDR2 SYDVKM. V lost 2 bases and J lost 2, with 8 bases in between. The CDR3 DNA is TGTGCCAGCAGTTTACAACTACCCACAGATACGCAGTATTTT. Translated: CASSLQLPTDTQYF.

The chain links TRBV28 to TRBJ1-6, with D maybe TRBD1 (5 bases). The CDR3 runs 14 residues. The germline CDR1 and CDR2 sequences are MDHEN and SYDVKM. Trimming removed 7 bases from V and 9 bases from J, with 16 bases in between. In nucleotides, the CDR3 is TGTGCCAGCAACAAACAGGCTAGAGGTTCACCCCTCCACTTT. Translation: CASNKQARGSPLHF.

V usage is TRBV28 and J usage is TRBJ2-7, with 7 bases aligning to TRBD1. The germline V gene has CDR1 MDHEN and CDR2 SYDVKM. This CDR3 is 14 amino acids long. J gave up 2 bases and V 10 bases, and 11 bases lay outside the gene matches. The CDR3 nucleotides read TGTGCCATCGGAATCCGGGACAGTACCTACGAGCAGTACTTC. Translating gives CAIGIRDSTYEQYF.

This clone showed up just once. The chain joins TRBV6-4 to TRBJ1-6, with 12 bases aligning to TRBD1. The CDR3 totals 16 residues. Per the germline V gene, CDR1 is MRHNA and CDR2 is SNTAGT. After removal of 4 bases from V and 10 bases from J, the junction contained 8 bases not matched to a gene. CDR3 protein: CASSATGTGGGSPLHF. CDR3 bases: TGTGCCAGCAGTGCCACCGGGACAGGGGGCGGCTCACCCCTCCACTTT.